One and the same sample provided the 7 T cell receptor beta chains below, sequenced in a study of CD8+ T cells in alopecia areata. Treatment in this sample: oral pan-JAK inhibitor, 5-10 mg twice daily. Extraction of RNA preceded its reverse transcription into cDNA, which served as the sequencing template. Method: immunoSEQ multiplex PCR; TCRdb's copy keeps in-frame clones and lacks some. Among roughly 150,000 clones, around half were seen once, and the ten largest hold around a sixth. The sample consisted of CD8+ T cells sorted from blood, taken at week 4, from a patient treated with tofacitinib. Source of these receptors: a human donor with alopecia areata.

This clone was recorded once. The CDR3 is CASSFRDRFGEQFF. DNA for the CDR3: TGTGCCAGCAGCTTCCGGGACAGGTTTGGTGAGCAGTTCTTC. The rearrangement joins TRBV5-4 to TRBJ2-1; 8 nucleotides agree with TRBD1. The CDR3 contains 14 residues. V trimming: 2 bases; J trimming: 9 bases; junction bases outside the gene matches: 7. Germline loops: CDR1 SGHNT, CDR2 YYREEE (reference sequence).

The chain links TRBV29-1 to TRBJ2-1; D tentatively reads TRBD1 or TRBD2 (5 bases each). Germline CDR1 and CDR2: SQVTM and ANQGSEA. CDR3 size: 9 residues. Trimming took 7 bases from V and 10 from J, leaving 8 bases between them. The CDR3 region is CSGGREQFF. CDR3 DNA: TGCAGCGGGGGACGGGAGCAGTTCTTC.

The chain combines TRBV30 with TRBJ2-7, with D uncertain. The CDR3 is made up of 13 amino acids. The germline CDR1 and CDR2 sequences are GTSNPN and SVGIG (reference sequence). V dropped 2 bases and J dropped 2 bases, with 10 bases sitting between them. CDR3 bases: TGTGCCTGGAGTATTGGGCCGCCCTACGAGCAGTACTTC. This gives the protein CAWSIGPPYEQYF.

The V call is TRBV7-2, the J call TRBJ2-1; maybe TRBD1 (5 bases). This CDR3 contains 13 residues. Germline assignment: CDR1 SGHTA and CDR2 FQGNSA. Trimming left V 0 bases short and J 7 bases short, with 7 bases between. The CDR3 DNA reads as TGTGCCAGCAGCTTAGCCCAGGGTAATGAGCAGTTCTTC. Its translation is CASSLAQGNEQFF.

This chain uses TRBV5-1 with TRBJ1-1, with no clear D. Trimming stripped 4 bases from V and 7 bases from J, with 14 bases between. The CDR3 is made up of 13 amino acids. Germline lookup yields CDR1 SGHRS and CDR2 YFSETQ. CDR3 sequence: CASSLGGEDEAFF. The CDR3 coding sequence is TGCGCCAGCAGCCTCGGAGGAGAGGATGAAGCTTTCTTT.

CDR3 amino acids: CATSKPGTDTDTQYF. CDR3 in DNA: TGTGCCACCAGCAAACCCGGGACAGACACAGATACGCAGTATTTT. The chain carries TRBV15 and TRBJ2-3; 7 bases match TRBD1. CDR1 is LNHNV and CDR2 is YYDKDF in the germline V gene (reference sequence). This CDR3 spans 15 amino acids. Trimming cost V 4 bases and J 2 bases; bases outside gene matches: 6.

Only a few counts were recorded for this clone. V and J are TRBV5-1 and TRBJ1-1; TRBD1 matches 11 bases. The germline V gene has CDR1 SGHRS and CDR2 YFSETQ. CDR3 length: 14 residues. J was trimmed by 6 bases and V by 4 bases; bases with no gene match: 5. CDR3 in DNA: TGCGCCAGCAGCGACGGACAGGGGGCTTCTGAAGCTTTCTTT. This translates into CASSDGQGASEAFF.